This TCR beta chain is from a study of blood T cell repertoires in COVID-19. On the study more broadly: Sites in the United States, Italy and Spain provided acute and convalescent COVID-19 samples.

This CDR3 contains 15 residues. The germline CDR1 and CDR2 sequences are MNHEY and SVGAGI. V was shortened by 6 bases and J by 10 bases, with 19 bases between the two germline ends. Authors' methods: Amplification of reference gene primers provided the estimated nucleated cell counts. Profiled with immunoSEQ multiplex PCR; TCRdb holds only in-frame clones, not every one. The DNA gave D and trimming, while V, J and clone size come from that table. The data hold approximately 60,000 clones, with around 85% observed a single time. This TCR derives from a woman of 80 years or more with active or convalescent COVID-19. The chain carries TRBV6-5 and TRBJ1-6; D is perhaps TRBD1 (5 bases). Sample: peripheral blood. The CDR3 spells CASRRDGSGRSPLHF. CDR3 nucleotide sequence: TGTGCCAGCAGGCGGGACGGGAGTGGAAGGTCACCCCTCCACTTT.